This TCR beta chain was recovered during a study of T cells after yellow fever vaccination. Via MiXCR, TCRdb re-called the 5' RACE reads, giving one row per CDR3 protein. Found here are approximately 510,000 distinct CDR3 sequences, roughly 22% of them singletons; the top ten hold around 16%. The germline CDR1 and CDR2 sequences are ENHRY and SYGVKD. V gave up 4 bases and J gave up 1 base, with 11 bases separating them. The CDR3 is 15 residues long. The chain combines TRBV10-3 with TRBJ1-5; weak D call: TRBD1 (6 bases). This receptor was taken from a man younger than 35 who received the YFV17D yellow fever vaccine. The sequencing used PBMCs, collected more than 20 days after the first yellow fever vaccination. The CDR3 spells CAISGGGQSNQPQHF. In DNA, the CDR3 is TGTGCCATCAGTGGGGGGGGGCAGAGCAATCAGCCCCAGCATTTT.